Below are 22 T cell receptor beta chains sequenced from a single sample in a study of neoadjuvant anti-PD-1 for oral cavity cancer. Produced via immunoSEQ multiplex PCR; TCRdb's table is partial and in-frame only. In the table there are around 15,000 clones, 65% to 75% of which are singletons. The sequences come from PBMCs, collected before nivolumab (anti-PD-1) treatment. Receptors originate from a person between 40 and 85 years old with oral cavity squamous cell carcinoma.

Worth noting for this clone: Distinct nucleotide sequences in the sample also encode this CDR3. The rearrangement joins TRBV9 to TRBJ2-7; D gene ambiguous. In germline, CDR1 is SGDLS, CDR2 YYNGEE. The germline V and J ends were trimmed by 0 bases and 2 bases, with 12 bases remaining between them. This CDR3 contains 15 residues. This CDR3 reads CASSVGSGGTYEQYF. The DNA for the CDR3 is TGTGCCAGCAGCGTAGGGTCGGGTGGAACCTACGAGCAGTACTTC.

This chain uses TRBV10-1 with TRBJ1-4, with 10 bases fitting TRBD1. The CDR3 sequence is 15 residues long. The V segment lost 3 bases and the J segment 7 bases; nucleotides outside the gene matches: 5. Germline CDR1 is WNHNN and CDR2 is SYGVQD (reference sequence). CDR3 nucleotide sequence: TGCGCCAGCAGTGACGCCGGGACAGGGGCTGAAAAACTGTTTTTT. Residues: CASSDAGTGAEKLFF.

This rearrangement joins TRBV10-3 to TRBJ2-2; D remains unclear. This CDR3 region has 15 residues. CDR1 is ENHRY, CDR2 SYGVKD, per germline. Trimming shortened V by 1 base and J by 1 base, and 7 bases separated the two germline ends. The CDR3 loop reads CAISELEKNTGELFF. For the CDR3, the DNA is TGTGCCATCAGTGAGTTAGAGAAGAACACCGGGGAGCTGTTTTTT.

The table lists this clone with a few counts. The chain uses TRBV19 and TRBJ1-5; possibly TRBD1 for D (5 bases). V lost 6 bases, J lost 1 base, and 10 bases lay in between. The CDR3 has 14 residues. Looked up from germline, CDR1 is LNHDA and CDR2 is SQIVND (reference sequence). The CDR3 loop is CASSLRDSNQPQHF. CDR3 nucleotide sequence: TGTGCCAGTAGCCTCCGGGACAGCAATCAGCCCCAGCATTTT.

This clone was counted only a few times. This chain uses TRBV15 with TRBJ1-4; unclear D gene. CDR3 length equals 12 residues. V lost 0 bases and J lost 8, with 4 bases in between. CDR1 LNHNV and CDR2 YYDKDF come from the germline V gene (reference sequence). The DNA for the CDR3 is TGTGCCACCAGCAGAGATCAAGAAAAACTGTTTTTT. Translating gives CATSRDQEKLFF.

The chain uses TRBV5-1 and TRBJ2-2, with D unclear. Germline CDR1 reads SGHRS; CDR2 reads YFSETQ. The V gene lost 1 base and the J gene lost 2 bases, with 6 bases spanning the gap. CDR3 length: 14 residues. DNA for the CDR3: TGCGCCAGCAGCTTGCCGGTAAACACCGGGGAGCTGTTTTTT. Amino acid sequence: CASSLPVNTGELFF.

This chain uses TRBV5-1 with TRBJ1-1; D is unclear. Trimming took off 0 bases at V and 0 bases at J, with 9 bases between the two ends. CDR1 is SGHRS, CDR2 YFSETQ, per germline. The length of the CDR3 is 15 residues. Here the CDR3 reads CASSLGVRVNTEAFF. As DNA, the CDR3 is TGCGCCAGCAGCTTGGGAGTAAGGGTGAACACTGAAGCTTTCTTT. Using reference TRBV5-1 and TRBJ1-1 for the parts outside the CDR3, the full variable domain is KAGVTQTPRYLIKTRGQQVTLSCSPISGHRSVSWYQQTPGQGLQFLFEYFSETQRNKGNFPGRFSGRQFSNSRSEMNVSTLELGDSALYLCASSLGVRVNTEAFFGQGTRLTVV.

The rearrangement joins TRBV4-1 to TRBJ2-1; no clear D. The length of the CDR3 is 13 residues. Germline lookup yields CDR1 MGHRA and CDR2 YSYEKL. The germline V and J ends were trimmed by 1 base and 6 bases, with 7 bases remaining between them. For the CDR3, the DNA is TGCGCCAGCAGCCAAGTTTCCCTCAATGAGCAGTTCTTC. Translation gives CASSQVSLNEQFF.

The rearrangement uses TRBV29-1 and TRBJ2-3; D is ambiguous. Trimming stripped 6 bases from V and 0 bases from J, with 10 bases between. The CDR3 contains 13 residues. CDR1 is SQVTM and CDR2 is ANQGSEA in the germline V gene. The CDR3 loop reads CSVGPASTDTQYF. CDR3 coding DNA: TGCAGCGTCGGTCCAGCTAGCACAGATACGCAGTATTTT.

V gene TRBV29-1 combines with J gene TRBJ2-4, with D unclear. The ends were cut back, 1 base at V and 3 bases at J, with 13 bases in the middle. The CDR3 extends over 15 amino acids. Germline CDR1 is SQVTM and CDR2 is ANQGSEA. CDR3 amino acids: CSVEGSFMDKNIQYF. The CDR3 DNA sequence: TGCAGCGTTGAAGGGAGCTTTATGGACAAAAACATTCAGTACTTC.

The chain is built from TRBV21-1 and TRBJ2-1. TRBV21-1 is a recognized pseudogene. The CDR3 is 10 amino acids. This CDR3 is CASVYNEQFF. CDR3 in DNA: TGTGCCAGCGTCTACAATGAGCAGTTCTTC.

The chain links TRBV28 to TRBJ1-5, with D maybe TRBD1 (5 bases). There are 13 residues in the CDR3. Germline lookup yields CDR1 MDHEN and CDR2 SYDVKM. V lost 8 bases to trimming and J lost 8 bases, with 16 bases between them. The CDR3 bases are TGTGCCAGCTTCCGGCAGGGAAGGGAGCCCCAGCATTTT. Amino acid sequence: CASFRQGREPQHF. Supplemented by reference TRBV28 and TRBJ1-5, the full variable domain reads DVKVTQSSRYLVKRTGEKVFLECVQDMDHENMFWYRQDPGLGLRLIYFSYDVKMKEKGDIPEGYSVSREKKERFSLILESASTNQTSMYLCASFRQGREPQHFGDGTRLSIL.

CDR3 sequence (DNA): TGTGCCAGCAGCTTAGCGCCCGTGGATCAGCCCCAGCATTTT. Protein sequence: CASSLAPVDQPQHF. The V gene is TRBV7-2, the J gene TRBJ1-5; D not certain. CDR3 length: 14 amino acids. Germline V lookup: CDR1 SGHTA, CDR2 FQGNSA. Trimming took off 0 bases at V and 5 bases at J, with 8 bases between the two ends.

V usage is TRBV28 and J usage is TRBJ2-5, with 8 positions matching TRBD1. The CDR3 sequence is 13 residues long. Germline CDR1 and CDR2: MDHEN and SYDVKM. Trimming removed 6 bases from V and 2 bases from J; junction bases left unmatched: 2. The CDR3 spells CASRTGGQETQYF. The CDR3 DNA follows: TGTGCCAGCAGAACAGGGGGTCAAGAGACCCAGTACTTC.

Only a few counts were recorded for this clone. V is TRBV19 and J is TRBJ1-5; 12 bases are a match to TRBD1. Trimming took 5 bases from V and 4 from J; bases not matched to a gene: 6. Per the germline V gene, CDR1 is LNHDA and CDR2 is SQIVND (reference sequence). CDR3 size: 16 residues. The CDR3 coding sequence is TGTGCCAGTAGTCTCCGGGACAGGGGGCGGAATCAGCCCCAGCATTTT. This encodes CASSLRDRGRNQPQHF.

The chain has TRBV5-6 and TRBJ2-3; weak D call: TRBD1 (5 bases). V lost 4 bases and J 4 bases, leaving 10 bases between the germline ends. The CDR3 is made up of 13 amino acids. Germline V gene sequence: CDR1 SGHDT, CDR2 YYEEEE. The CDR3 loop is CASSLQAADTQYF. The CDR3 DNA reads TGTGCCAGCAGCCTACAGGCGGCAGATACGCAGTATTTT.

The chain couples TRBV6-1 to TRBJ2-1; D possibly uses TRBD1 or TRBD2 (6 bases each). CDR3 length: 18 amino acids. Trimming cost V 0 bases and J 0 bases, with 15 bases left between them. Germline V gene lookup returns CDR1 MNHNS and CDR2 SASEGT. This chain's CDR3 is CASSEALAEGGSYNEQFF. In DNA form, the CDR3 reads TGTGCCAGCAGTGAAGCTTTAGCGGAGGGGGGCTCCTACAATGAGCAGTTCTTC.

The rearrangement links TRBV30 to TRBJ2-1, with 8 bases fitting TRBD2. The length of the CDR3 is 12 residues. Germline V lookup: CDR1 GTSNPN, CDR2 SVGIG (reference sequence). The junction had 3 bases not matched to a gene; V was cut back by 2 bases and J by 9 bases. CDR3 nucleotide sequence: TGTGCCTGGAGTCTCCTAGCGGGTGAGCAGTTCTTC. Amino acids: CAWSLLAGEQFF.

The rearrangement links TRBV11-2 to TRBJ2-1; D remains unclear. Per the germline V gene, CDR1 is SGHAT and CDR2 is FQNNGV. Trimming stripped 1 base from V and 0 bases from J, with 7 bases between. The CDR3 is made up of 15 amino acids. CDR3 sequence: CASSLALSSYNEQFF. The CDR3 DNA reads TGTGCCAGCAGCTTAGCGCTGAGCTCCTACAATGAGCAGTTCTTC.

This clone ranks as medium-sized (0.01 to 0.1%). CDR3 DNA sequence: TGTGCCAGCAGTGGAGGACAGGTTCCCACCGGGGAGCTGTTTTTT. This codes for CASSGGQVPTGELFF. The chain uses TRBV6-5 and TRBJ2-2, with 7 bases matching TRBD1. V shed 5 bases, J shed 4 bases, and the junction held 7 bases outside the gene matches. This CDR3 region has 15 residues. Germline CDR1 reads MNHEY; CDR2 reads SVGAGI.

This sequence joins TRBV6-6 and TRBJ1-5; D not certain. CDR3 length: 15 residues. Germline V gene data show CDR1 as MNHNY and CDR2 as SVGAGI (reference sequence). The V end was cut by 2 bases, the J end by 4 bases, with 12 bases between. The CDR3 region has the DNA TGTGCCAGCAGTTACCGGGGAAGGGAAAATCAGCCCCAGCATTTT. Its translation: CASSYRGRENQPQHF.

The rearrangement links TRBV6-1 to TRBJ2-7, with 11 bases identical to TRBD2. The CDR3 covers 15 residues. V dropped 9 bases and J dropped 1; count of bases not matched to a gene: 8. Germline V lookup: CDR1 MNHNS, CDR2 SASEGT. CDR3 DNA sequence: TGTGCCAGTTTACTAGCGGGAGATATATCCTACGAGCAGTACTTC. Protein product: CASLLAGDISYEQYF.